The rows below give T cell receptor beta chains drawn from one sample of a study. TCRdb independently ran MiXCR on the RT-PCR reads; one entry per CDR3 protein. The sample lists almost 700,000 distinct CDR3 sequences, 14% occurring once. Sequencing was done on a sample of memory CD4+ T cells from blood. These TCRs come from a female donor in good health, serving as a healthy control. CDR3s include the opening cysteine and the closing phenylalanine or tryptophan. The D gene is left open where the match is weak. Rows may omit the clone size; those that give it use once, few, many or a size class.

CDR3nt: TGTGCCACCAGTGACAGCGGGACAAGGCGAACCTACGAGCAGTACTTC
CDR3aa: CATSDSGTRRTYEQYF
j_gene: TRBJ2-7
d_gene: NA
abundance: many
v_gene: TRBV24-1

CDR3nt: TGCAGTGCTAGACCCCCTGGGGACGGGAACACCGGGGAGCTGTTTTTT
CDR3aa: CSARPPGDGNTGELFF
j_gene: TRBJ2-2
d_gene: NA
abundance: many
v_gene: TRBV20-1

CDR3nt: TGTGCCAGCAGCCCCGACTACTGGGAGGAGACCCAGTACTTC
CDR3aa: CASSPDYWEETQYF
j_gene: TRBJ2-5
d_gene: NA
abundance: many
v_gene: TRBV7-2

CDR3nt: TGTGCCAGCAGCTTAGGCTTATCGGGGGACGGAAAGACCCAGTACTTC
CDR3aa: CASSLGLSGDGKTQYF
j_gene: TRBJ2-5
d_gene: NA
abundance: many
v_gene: TRBV7-2

CDR3nt: TGTGCCAGCAGCTCAACCGGGACTCGAGGGACCCAGTACTTC
CDR3aa: CASSSTGTRGTQYF
j_gene: TRBJ2-5
d_gene: NA
abundance: few
v_gene: TRBV5-4

CDR3nt: TGTGCCAGCAGCCAAGAGTCGGCGGGAGGGCACAATGAGCAGTTCTTC
CDR3aa: CASSQESAGGHNEQFF
j_gene: TRBJ2-1
d_gene: TRBD2
abundance: many
v_gene: TRBV4-2

CDR3nt: TGTGCCAGCAGACCCCTTCGGGGTGAAGCTTTCTTT
CDR3aa: CASRPLRGEAFF
j_gene: TRBJ1-1
d_gene: NA
abundance: NA
v_gene: TRBV7-8

CDR3nt: TGTGCCTCCCGACCCCTGGCGGGAGCCCTAGGAGATGAGCAGTTCTTC
CDR3aa: CASRPLAGALGDEQFF
j_gene: TRBJ2-1
d_gene: TRBD2
abundance: few
v_gene: TRBV6-1

CDR3nt: TGTGCCAGTAGTCCCCGGAGTAGCGGGAGGACCACCTACGAGCAGTACTTC
CDR3aa: CASSPRSSGRTTYEQYF
j_gene: TRBJ2-7
d_gene: TRBD2
abundance: few
v_gene: TRBV19

CDR3nt: TGCGCCAGCAGCCGAGGATACAGGGACCAAGAGACCCAGTACTTC
CDR3aa: CASSRGYRDQETQYF
j_gene: TRBJ2-5
d_gene: NA
abundance: many
v_gene: TRBV4-3

CDR3nt: TGCAGTGCTCGAGGACAGGCCGGATATGGCTACACCTTC
CDR3aa: CSARGQAGYGYTF
j_gene: TRBJ1-2
d_gene: TRBD1
abundance: few
v_gene: TRBV20-1

CDR3nt: TGTGCCAGCAGCCAAGATCCCTACAGGGGAAGAACTAATGAAAAACTGTTTTTT
CDR3aa: CASSQDPYRGRTNEKLFF
j_gene: TRBJ1-4
d_gene: TRBD1
abundance: few
v_gene: TRBV4-2

CDR3nt: TGTGCCAGCAGCTTACGGACTTCTAATTCACCCCTCCACTTT
CDR3aa: CASSLRTSNSPLHF
j_gene: TRBJ1-6
d_gene: NA
abundance: NA
v_gene: TRBV7-2

CDR3nt: TGCAGCGTTGCTCCAGGGTTTGATCAGCCCCAGCATTTT
CDR3aa: CSVAPGFDQPQHF
j_gene: TRBJ1-5
d_gene: NA
abundance: many
v_gene: TRBV29-1

CDR3nt: TGTGCCAGCATGCGGGGACCGATCAATGAGCAGTTCTTC
CDR3aa: CASMRGPINEQFF
j_gene: TRBJ2-1
d_gene: NA
abundance: many
v_gene: TRBV7-2

CDR3nt: TGTGCCAGCAGTTTAGGTGGGGGGGGCGACACCGGGGAGCTGTTTTTT
CDR3aa: CASSLGGGGDTGELFF
j_gene: TRBJ2-2
d_gene: NA
abundance: NA
v_gene: TRBV12-3/TRBV12-4

CDR3nt: TGTGCCAGCAGTAGCAGAGGGACAGCCGTCACAGATACGCAGTATTTT
CDR3aa: CASSSRGTAVTDTQYF
j_gene: TRBJ2-3
d_gene: TRBD1
abundance: few
v_gene: TRBV12-3/TRBV12-4

CDR3nt: TGCAGCGTTGAAGATTGGGCGGGAGGGCAGTTCTTC
CDR3aa: CSVEDWAGGQFF
j_gene: TRBJ2-1
d_gene: TRBD2
abundance: NA
v_gene: TRBV29-1

CDR3nt: TGTGCCAGCAGTTCCCTGGGCGACCTTCCCGGGGAGCTGTTTTTT
CDR3aa: CASSSLGDLPGELFF
j_gene: TRBJ2-2
d_gene: NA
abundance: few
v_gene: TRBV27